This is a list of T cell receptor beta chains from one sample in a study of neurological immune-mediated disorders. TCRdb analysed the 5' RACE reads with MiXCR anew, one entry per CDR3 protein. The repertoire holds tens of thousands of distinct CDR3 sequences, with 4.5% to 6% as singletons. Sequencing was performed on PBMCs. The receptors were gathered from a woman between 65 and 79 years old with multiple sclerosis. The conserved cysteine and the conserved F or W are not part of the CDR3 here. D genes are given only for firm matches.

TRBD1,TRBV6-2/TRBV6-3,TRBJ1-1,ASSYSRDRGEAF
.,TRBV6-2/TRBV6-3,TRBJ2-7,ASSYSDSLDEQY
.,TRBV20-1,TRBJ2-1,SASRRDEQF
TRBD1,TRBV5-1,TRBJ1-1,ASGKTGTNTEAF
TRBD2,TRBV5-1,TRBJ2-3,ASSLGLGTRNTDTQY
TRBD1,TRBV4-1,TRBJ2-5,ASSRKGAGDRETQY
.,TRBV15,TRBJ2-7,ATSLNRGDWLYEQY
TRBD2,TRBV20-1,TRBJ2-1,SARGLAGGHSYNEQF
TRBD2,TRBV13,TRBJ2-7,ASSLGIPGGGYEQY
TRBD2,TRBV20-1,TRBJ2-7,SAASGRADEQY
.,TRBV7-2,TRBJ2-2,ASSLVGPTGELF
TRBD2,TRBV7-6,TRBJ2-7,ASSKTSGETYEQY
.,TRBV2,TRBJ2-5,ASRRGGALQETQY
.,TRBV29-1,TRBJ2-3,SVGEETQY
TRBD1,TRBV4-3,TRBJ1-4,ASSQGAQGANEKLF
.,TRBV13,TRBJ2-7,ASSLGYEQY
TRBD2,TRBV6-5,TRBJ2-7,ASTLAGTSGYEQY
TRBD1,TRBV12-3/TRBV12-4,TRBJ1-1,ASSPRQGGTEAF
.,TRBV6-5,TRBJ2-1,ASSKTPTGLYNEQF
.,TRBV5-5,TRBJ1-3,ASSLDGWADTIY
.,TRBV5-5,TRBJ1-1,ASSPRVQGFNTEAF
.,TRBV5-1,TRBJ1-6,ASSLMENSPLH
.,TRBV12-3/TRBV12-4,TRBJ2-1,ASSLEPGTNYNEQF
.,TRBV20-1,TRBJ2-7,SARPRDISYEQY
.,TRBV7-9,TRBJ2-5,ASSSSEGGLETQY
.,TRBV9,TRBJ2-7,ASSARPGRSYEQY
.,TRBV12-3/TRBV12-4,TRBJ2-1,ASSRARTEQF
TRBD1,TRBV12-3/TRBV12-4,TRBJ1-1,ASSFTGTGVEAF
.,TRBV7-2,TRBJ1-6,ASSSGGRTYNSPLH
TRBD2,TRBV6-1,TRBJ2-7,ASSQTGSGRGWARYEQY
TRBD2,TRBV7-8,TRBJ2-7,ASSHPQTSGTLWGEQY
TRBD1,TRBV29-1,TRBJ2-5,SVDRGLETQY
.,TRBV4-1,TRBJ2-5,ASSQERTQY
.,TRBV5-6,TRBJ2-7,ASSLEGYEQY
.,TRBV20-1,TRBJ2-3,SAKKTQGTDTQY
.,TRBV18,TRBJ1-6,ASSPPGSGRNSPLH
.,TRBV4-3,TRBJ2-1,ASSLQPPVSSGIYEQF
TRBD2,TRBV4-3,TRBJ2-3,ASSSAGEDTQY
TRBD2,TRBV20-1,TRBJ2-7,SARGDSGTTLEQY
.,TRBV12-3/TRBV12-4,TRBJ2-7,ASRPRARDSYEQY
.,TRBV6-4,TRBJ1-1,ASSTEKNTEAF
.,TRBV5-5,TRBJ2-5,ASSWYQETQY
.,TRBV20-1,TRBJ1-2,SAPTDDYGYT
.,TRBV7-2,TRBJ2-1,ASSLAYQSNEQF
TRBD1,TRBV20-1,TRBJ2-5,SARSGQGGETQY
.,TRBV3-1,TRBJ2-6,ASSNGRANVLT
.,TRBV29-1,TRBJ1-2,SVSRDGIYGYT
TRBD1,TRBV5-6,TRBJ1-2,ASSLNDRAGYT
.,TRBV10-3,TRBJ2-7,AISKNGGNEQY
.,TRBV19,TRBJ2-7,ASTDGGEQY